A single sample is the source of the 29 T cell receptor beta chains below, sequenced in a study of T cells after somatic rescue of genetic block. Profiled with immunoSEQ multiplex PCR; TCRdb holds only in-frame clones, not every one. The data show around 50,000 clones, roughly 96% seen once. The specimen was peripheral blood mononuclear cells (PBMCs). All receptors come from a child in the first two years of life.

V gene TRBV6-6 combines with J gene TRBJ2-3; tentative D call: TRBD2 (6 bases). The V end lost 5 bases, the J end lost 6 bases, and 12 bases lay between the germline ends. CDR3 length equals 13 residues. CDR1 and CDR2 from the germline V gene are MNHNY and SVGAGI (reference sequence). The CDR3 region has the DNA TGTGCCAGCAGTAGACGGGGGTCGGATACGCAGTATTTT. Protein sequence: CASSRRGSDTQYF.

J is TRBJ1-4 and V is TRBV18; weak D call: TRBD1 (6 bases). V lost 0 bases to trimming and J lost 7 bases, with 12 bases between them. The length of the CDR3 is 15 residues. Per the germline V gene, CDR1 is KGHSH and CDR2 is LQKENI. CDR3 residues: CASSPPAGGGEKLFF. The CDR3 region has the DNA TGTGCCAGCTCACCACCAGCCGGGGGCGGTGAAAAACTGTTTTTT.

This chain links TRBV23-1 with TRBJ2-7, with 8 bases lining up with TRBD2. TRBV23-1 is treated as an ORF (open reading frame) with a function not yet certain. Trimming at V came to 0 bases and at J to 3 bases, leaving 1 base not matched to a gene. The CDR3 sequence is 14 residues long. CDR3 sequence: CASSQSSGSYEQYF. Here the CDR3 DNA reads TGCGCCAGCAGTCAATCGAGCGGGAGCTACGAGCAGTACTTC.

This sequence joins TRBV21-1 and TRBJ1-2; the table assigns TRBD1, which was not confirmed against the DNA. TRBV21-1 is labeled a pseudogene. The length of the CDR3 is 17 residues. The CDR3 bases are TGTGCCAGCAGCAAAGAGACAGGGGTGCCCAGTGGGTATGGCTACACCTTC. Protein sequence: CASSKETGVPSGYGYTF.

V gene TRBV7-2 combines with J gene TRBJ1-5; tentative D call: TRBD1 (6 bases). Germline CDR1 and CDR2: SGHTA and FQGNSA. V shed 1 base and J shed 7 bases, with 14 bases lying between them. The CDR3 length is 15 residues. Here the CDR3 reads CASSLGATTGQPQHF. Written as DNA, the CDR3 is TGTGCCAGCAGCTTAGGGGCTACAACAGGGCAGCCCCAGCATTTT.

The chain couples TRBV13 to TRBJ2-3; TRBD2 matches at 8 bases. This CDR3 region has 18 residues. CDR1 is PRHDT and CDR2 is FYEKMQ in the germline V gene (reference sequence). The trim removed 5 bases at V and 5 bases at J, leaving 18 bases unmatched. DNA of the CDR3: TGTGCCAGCAGCCCGGGGGCCTCAGCGGGAGATTTCGTAGATACGCAGTATTTT. This encodes CASSPGASAGDFVDTQYF.

The chain recombines TRBV28 with TRBJ2-5; possible D gene TRBD1, 6 bases. V lost 1 base to trimming and J lost 2 bases, with 11 bases between them. The CDR3 is 15 amino acids. The germline gives CDR1 MDHEN, CDR2 SYDVKM. In DNA, the CDR3 is TGTGCCAGCAGTTTATCCGTCGACAGGCAAGAGACCCAGTACTTC. Protein: CASSLSVDRQETQYF.

This chain uses TRBV5-6 with TRBJ1-2; unclear D gene. CDR1 and CDR2 from the germline V gene are SGHDT and YYEEEE. Trimming removed 2 bases from V and 7 bases from J, with 12 bases in between. The length of the CDR3 is 13 residues. The CDR3 DNA sequence: TGTGCCAGCAGCTTCATACGGTCAGGTGGCTACACCTTC. This gives the protein CASSFIRSGGYTF.

The gene calls are TRBV6-1 and TRBJ1-5; 7 bases match TRBD1. This CDR3 spans 15 amino acids. The V and J ends lost 7 bases and 3 bases, in that order; junction bases with no gene match: 9. Germline CDR1 MNHNS, CDR2 SASEGT. This CDR3 is CASNSQGGANQPQHF. Here the CDR3 DNA reads TGTGCCAGCAACTCTCAGGGGGGGGCCAATCAGCCCCAGCATTTT.

The rearrangement links TRBV6-6 to TRBJ1-5, with D perhaps TRBD1 (5 bases). The CDR3 has 15 residues. V was pared by 6 bases and J by 2 bases, with 14 bases between. Germline CDR1 is MNHNY and CDR2 is SVGAGI (reference sequence). CDR3 in DNA: TGTGCCAGCAGGATTCCAGGGAGTGGCAATCAGCCCCAGCATTTT. This sequence encodes CASRIPGSGNQPQHF.

The chain uses TRBV28 and TRBJ2-1, with 8 bases aligning to TRBD2. Per germline, CDR1 MDHEN and CDR2 SYDVKM. This CDR3 comprises 15 residues. The J segment lost 6 bases and the V segment lost 3 bases, leaving 7 bases of the junction unmatched. CDR3 in DNA: TGTGCCAGCAGTTTTACGGGACTAGTAGGCAATGAGCAGTTCTTC. It is translated as CASSFTGLVGNEQFF.

The chain links TRBV7-7 to TRBJ2-2; D gene uncertain. Looked up from germline, CDR1 is SSHAT and CDR2 is FNYEAQ (reference sequence). The V gene lost 2 bases and the J gene lost 4 bases, with 5 bases spanning the gap. The CDR3 covers 13 residues. CDR3 in amino acids: CASSLTGTGELFF. CDR3 nucleotides: TGTGCCAGCAGCTTAACGGGCACCGGGGAGCTGTTTTTT.

The chain links TRBV19 to TRBJ1-5, with TRBD1 matching 9 bases. CDR3 size: 14 residues. Germline lookup yields CDR1 LNHDA and CDR2 SQIVND (reference sequence). V was pared by 10 bases and J by 8 bases, with 12 bases of the junction left unmatched. The CDR3 nucleotides are TGTGCCACGGAGGACAGGGGCCCTTTGAAGCCCCAGCATTTT. This sequence encodes CATEDRGPLKPQHF. The full variable domain, in which reference TRBV19 and TRBJ1-5 provide the parts outside the CDR3, is DGGITQSPKYLFRKEGQNVTLSCEQNLNHDAMYWYRQDPGQGLRLIYYSQIVNDFQKGDIAEGYSVSREKKESFPLTVTSAQKNPTAFYLCATEDRGPLKPQHFGDGTRLSIL.

On this clone: Other nucleotide sequences from this sample produce the same CDR3. V is TRBV6-1 and J is TRBJ1-3; D gene unclear. This CDR3 comprises 15 residues. Trimming cost V 3 bases and J 0 bases, with 9 bases left between them. Germline values: CDR1 MNHNS, CDR2 SASEGT. CDR3 nucleotide sequence: TGTGCCAGCAGTGAGAGAGTTTTCTCTGGAAACACCATATATTTT. Translated: CASSERVFSGNTIYF.

The CDR3 region has the DNA TGTGCCAGCAGTGATTATAGGGTAAGGGGCACTGAAGCTTTCTTT. This encodes CASSDYRVRGTEAFF. This rearrangement joins TRBV6-1 to TRBJ1-1; D might be TRBD1 (5 bases). Trimming shortened V by 3 bases and J by 4 bases, and 15 bases separated the two germline ends. This CDR3 has 15 residues. Germline CDR1 is MNHNS and CDR2 is SASEGT.

The chain carries TRBV10-3 and TRBJ2-1, with 8 nucleotides matching TRBD2. Germline-derived CDR1 and CDR2 are ENHRY and SYGVKD. V shed 4 bases and J 4 bases; nucleotides not matched to a gene: 9. The CDR3 loop spans 16 amino acids. The CDR3, as DNA: TGTGCCATCAGTGGGGAGGGGCTAGCGGGTTACAATGAGCAGTTCTTC. Encoded protein: CAISGEGLAGYNEQFF.

The CDR3: CASGLWDTGELFF. The CDR3 region has the DNA TGTGCTAGTGGTTTGTGGGACACCGGGGAGCTGTTTTTT. V and J are TRBV12-5 and TRBJ2-2; no reliable D call. This CDR3 has 13 amino acids. With 2 bases removed from V and 3 bases from J, the gap between germline ends came to 4 bases. Germline V lookup: CDR1 LGHNT, CDR2 FRNRAP.

CDR3 sequence: CASSKRYRDSATNEKLFF. The CDR3 DNA is TGTGCCAGCAGCAAAAGGTATCGGGACTCTGCAACTAATGAAAAACTGTTTTTT. This chain uses TRBV21-1 with TRBJ1-4. TRBV21-1 has pseudogene status. This CDR3 has 18 residues.

The chain combines TRBV19 with TRBJ1-5; D not certain. V was cut by 4 bases and J by 2 bases, with 3 bases left in between. This CDR3 region has 12 residues. Germline V lookup: CDR1 LNHDA, CDR2 SQIVND (reference sequence). In DNA, the CDR3 is TGTGCCAGTAGTAGGGGCAATCAGCCCCAGCATTTT. Its translation is CASSRGNQPQHF. Full variable domain (outside the CDR3, taken from reference TRBV19 and TRBJ1-5): DGGITQSPKYLFRKEGQNVTLSCEQNLNHDAMYWYRQDPGQGLRLIYYSQIVNDFQKGDIAEGYSVSREKKESFPLTVTSAQKNPTAFYLCASSRGNQPQHFGDGTRLSIL.

The rearrangement joins TRBV10-3 to TRBJ2-2; 7 positions match TRBD1. V lost 2 bases to trimming and J lost 4 bases; unmatched junction nucleotides: 7. CDR3 size: 16 residues. Germline V gene data show CDR1 as ENHRY and CDR2 as SYGVKD. The CDR3 sequence is CAISEPSTGLTGELFF. The CDR3 DNA is TGTGCCATCAGTGAGCCCTCGACAGGGCTCACCGGGGAGCTGTTTTTT.

The chain employs TRBV18 and TRBJ1-5, with D perhaps matching TRBD1 (6 bases). CDR3 size: 14 residues. The germline V and J ends were trimmed by 3 bases and 6 bases, with 12 bases remaining between them. CDR1 and CDR2 (germline): KGHSH, LQKENI. Here the CDR3 reads CASSPERGGQPQHF. The CDR3 nucleotides are TGTGCCAGCTCACCCGAAAGGGGGGGTCAGCCCCAGCATTTT.

This chain uses TRBV9 with TRBJ2-5; perhaps D is TRBD1 or TRBD2 (5 bases each). V lost 3 bases and J lost 2, with 11 bases in between. The CDR3 sequence is 14 residues long. Germline assignment: CDR1 SGDLS and CDR2 YYNGEE. The CDR3 DNA reads as TGTGCCAGCAGCGATGGGACGGCTCAAGAGACCCAGTACTTC. Protein: CASSDGTAQETQYF. Supplemented by reference TRBV9 and TRBJ2-5, the full variable domain reads DSGVTQTPKHLITATGQRVTLRCSPRSGDLSVYWYQQSLDQGLQFLIQYYNGEERAKGNILERFSAQQFPDLHSELNLSSLELGDSALYFCASSDGTAQETQYFGPGTRLLVL.

This clone came up once. The rearrangement uses TRBV28 and TRBJ1-4; D remains unclear. Germline V lookup: CDR1 MDHEN, CDR2 SYDVKM. Trimming left V 3 bases short and J 4 bases short, with 12 bases between. The CDR3 totals 15 residues. The CDR3 nucleotides are TGTGCCAGCAGTTTCTTGACTCGGAGTAATGAAAAACTGTTTTTT. Encoded protein: CASSFLTRSNEKLFF.

The chain uses TRBV6-6 and TRBJ2-7; D is undetermined. From germline, CDR1 is MNHNY and CDR2 SVGAGI (reference sequence). This CDR3 spans 14 amino acids. Between the trimmed V and J ends, which lost 0 bases and 2 bases, there was a span of 8 bases. CDR3 protein: CASSYSATAYEQYF. As DNA, the CDR3 is TGTGCCAGCAGTTACTCCGCCACTGCCTACGAGCAGTACTTC.

V usage is TRBV5-6 and J usage is TRBJ2-5; D remains unclear. Germline V gene sequence: CDR1 SGHDT, CDR2 YYEEEE. V gave up 3 bases and J gave up 4 bases, with 16 bases separating them. There are 15 residues in the CDR3. The CDR3 nucleotides read TGTGCCAGCAGCTCTATCGAGTTGGGTCGAGAGACCCAGTACTTC. Amino acid sequence: CASSSIELGRETQYF. Supplemented by reference TRBV5-6 and TRBJ2-5, the full variable domain reads DAGVTQSPTHLIKTRGQQVTLRCSPKSGHDTVSWYQQALGQGPQFIFQYYEEEERQRGNFPDRFSGHQFPNYSSELNVNALLLGDSALYLCASSSIELGRETQYFGPGTRLLVL.

The chain employs TRBV16 and TRBJ1-4, with TRBD1 identical over 7 bases. In germline, CDR1 is KGHSY, CDR2 FQNENV. Trimming removed 2 bases from V and 5 bases from J; junction bases left unmatched: 14. This CDR3 is built from 18 residues. The CDR3 sequence: CASSQAPGEAGGNEKLFF. The CDR3 region has the DNA TGTGCCAGCAGCCAAGCACCAGGGGAGGCAGGGGGGAATGAAAAACTGTTTTTT.

The chain combines TRBV18 with TRBJ2-7; D may be TRBD2 (6 bases). Germline lookup yields CDR1 KGHSH and CDR2 LQKENI. There are 13 residues in the CDR3. Deletions cut 2 bases from V and 3 bases from J, with 8 bases between. CDR3 amino acids: CASSPAGFYEQYF. CDR3 bases: TGTGCCAGCTCACCAGCGGGATTCTACGAGCAGTACTTC.

V usage is TRBV7-3 and J usage is TRBJ2-7; 9 bases are a match to TRBD1. This CDR3 has 12 residues. Trimming took 3 bases from V and 6 from J; bases not matched to a gene: 0. The germline CDR1 and CDR2 sequences are SGHTA and FQGTGA. This CDR3 is CASSLTGGEQYF. Here the CDR3 DNA reads TGTGCCAGCAGCTTGACAGGGGGCGAGCAGTACTTC.

This clone was counted once. The J gene is TRBJ2-7, the V gene TRBV11-2, with no clear D. The CDR3 loop spans 12 amino acids. Germline V gives CDR1 SGHAT, CDR2 FQNNGV. The V gene lost 4 bases and the J gene lost 4 bases, with 8 bases spanning the gap. Here the CDR3 DNA reads TGTGCCAGCAGCTCTTTCCTGTACGAGCAGTACTTC. It translates to CASSSFLYEQYF.